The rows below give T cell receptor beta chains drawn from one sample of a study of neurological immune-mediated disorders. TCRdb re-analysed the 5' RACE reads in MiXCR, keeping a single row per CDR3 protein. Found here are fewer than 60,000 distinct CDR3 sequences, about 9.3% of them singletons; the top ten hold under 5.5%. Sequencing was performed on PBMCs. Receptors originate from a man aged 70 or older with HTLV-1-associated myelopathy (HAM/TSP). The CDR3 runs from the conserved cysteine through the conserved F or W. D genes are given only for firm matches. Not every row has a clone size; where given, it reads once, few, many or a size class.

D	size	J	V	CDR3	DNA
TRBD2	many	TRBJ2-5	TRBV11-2	CASSSPPVLAGRETQYF	TGTGCCAGCAGCTCGCCCCCGGTGCTAGCGGGAAGGGAGACCCAGTACTTC
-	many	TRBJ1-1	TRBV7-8	CASRSTAGGGTEAFF	TGTGCCAGCAGATCTACCGCGGGGGGAGGGACTGAAGCTTTCTTT
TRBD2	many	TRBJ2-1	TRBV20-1	CSARAPSGTNEQFF	TGCAGTGCTAGAGCCCCTAGCGGGACAAATGAGCAGTTCTTC
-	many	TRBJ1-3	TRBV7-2	CASSLRIGGTAGNTIYF	TGTGCCAGCAGCTTAAGGATCGGCGGAACCGCCGGAAACACCATATATTTT
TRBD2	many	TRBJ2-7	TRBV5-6	CASSWGGLSSGSYEQYF	TGTGCCAGCAGCTGGGGGGGACTGTCTAGCGGGAGCTACGAGCAGTACTTC
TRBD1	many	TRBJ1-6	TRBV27	CASTTQTGINSPLHF	TGTGCCAGCACCACACAGACAGGGATTAATTCACCCCTCCACTTT
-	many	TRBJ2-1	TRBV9	CASSVLARSYNEQFF	TGTGCCAGCAGCGTACTGGCCCGCTCCTACAATGAGCAGTTCTTC
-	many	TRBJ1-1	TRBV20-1	CSASTAFF	TGCAGTGCTAGCACCGCTTTCTTT
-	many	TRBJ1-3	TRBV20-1	CSAGDAGAGNTIYF	TGCAGTGCCGGGGACGCAGGGGCTGGAAACACCATATATTTT
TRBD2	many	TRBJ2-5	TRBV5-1	CASSVGLAGGPVETQYF	TGCGCCAGCAGCGTAGGACTAGCGGGAGGGCCTGTGGAGACCCAGTACTTC
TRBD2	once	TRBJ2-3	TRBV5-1	CASSFTSGSTQYF	TGCGCCAGCAGCTTTACTAGCGGTTCTACGCAGTATTTT
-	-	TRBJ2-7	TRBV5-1	CASSFYICSARPQGYYEQYF	-
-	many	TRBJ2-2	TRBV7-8	CASSLQVLNTGELFF	TGTGCCAGCAGCCTACAGGTCCTGAACACCGGGGAGCTGTTTTTT
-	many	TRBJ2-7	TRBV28	CASRQGNSYEQYF	TGTGCCAGCCGCCAGGGGAATTCCTACGAGCAGTACTTC
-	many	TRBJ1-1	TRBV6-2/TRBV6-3	CASSYPPRRKGNTEAFF	TGTGCCAGCAGTTACCCCCCCCGACGGAAAGGGAACACTGAAGCTTTCTTT
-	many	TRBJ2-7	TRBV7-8	CASSSGLLYEQYF	TGTGCCAGCAGCTCGGGACTTCTTTACGAGCAGTACTTC
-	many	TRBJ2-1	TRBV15	CATSREATRNEQFF	TGTGCCACCAGCAGAGAGGCGACTCGTAATGAGCAGTTCTTC
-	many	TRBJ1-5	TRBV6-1	CASARDRQPQHF	TGTGCCAGCGCTCGGGACCGGCAGCCCCAGCATTTT
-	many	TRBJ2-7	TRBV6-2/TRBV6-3	CASSYFRGISYEQYF	TGTGCCAGCAGTTACTTCCGGGGGATATCCTACGAGCAGTACTTC
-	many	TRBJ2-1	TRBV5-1	CATRLFGVGDEQFF	TGCGCCACCAGGCTGTTCGGAGTGGGCGATGAGCAGTTCTTC